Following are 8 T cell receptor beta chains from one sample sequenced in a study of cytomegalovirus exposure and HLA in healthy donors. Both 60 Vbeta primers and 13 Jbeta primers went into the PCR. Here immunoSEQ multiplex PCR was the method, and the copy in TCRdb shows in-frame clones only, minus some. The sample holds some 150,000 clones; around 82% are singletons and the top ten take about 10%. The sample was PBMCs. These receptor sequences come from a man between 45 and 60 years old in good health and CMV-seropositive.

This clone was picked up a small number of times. The CDR3 DNA sequence: TGTGCCAGCAGCTTAGAGGGGGCCATGAACACTGAAGCTTTCTTT. It specifies CASSLEGAMNTEAFF. The rearrangement joins TRBV7-2 to TRBJ1-1; 7 bases fit TRBD1. CDR1 and CDR2 (germline): SGHTA, FQGNSA. The CDR3 length is 15 residues. V was clipped by 1 base and J by 0 bases; unmatched bases: 2. Looking up the rest from reference TRBV7-2 and TRBJ1-1 gives the full variable domain: GAGVSQSPSNKVTEKGKDVELRCDPISGHTALYWYRQSLGQGLEFLIYFQGNSAPDKSGLPSDRFSAERTGGSVSTLTIQRTQQEDSAVYLCASSLEGAMNTEAFFGQGTRLTVV.

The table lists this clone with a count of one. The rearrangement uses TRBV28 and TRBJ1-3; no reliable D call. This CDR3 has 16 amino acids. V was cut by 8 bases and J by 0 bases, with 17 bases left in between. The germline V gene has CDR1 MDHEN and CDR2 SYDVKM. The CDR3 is CASSLTGRVSGNTIYF. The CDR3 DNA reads TGTGCCAGCTCTTTAACGGGGAGGGTCTCTGGAAACACCATATATTTT.

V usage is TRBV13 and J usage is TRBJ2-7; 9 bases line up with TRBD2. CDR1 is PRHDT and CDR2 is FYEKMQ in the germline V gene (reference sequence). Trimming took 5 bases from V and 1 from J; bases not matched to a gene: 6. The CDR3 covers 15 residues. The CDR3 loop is CASSPSGAISYEQYF. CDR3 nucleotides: TGTGCCAGCAGCCCTAGCGGGGCGATATCCTACGAGCAGTACTTC.

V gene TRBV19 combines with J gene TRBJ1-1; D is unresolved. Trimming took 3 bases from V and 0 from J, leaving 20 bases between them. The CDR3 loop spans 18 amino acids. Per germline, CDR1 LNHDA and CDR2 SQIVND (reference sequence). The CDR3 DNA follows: TGTGCCAGTAGTATCTTAAGGATTAGTAAGGAGATGAACACTGAAGCTTTCTTT. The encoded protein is CASSILRISKEMNTEAFF.

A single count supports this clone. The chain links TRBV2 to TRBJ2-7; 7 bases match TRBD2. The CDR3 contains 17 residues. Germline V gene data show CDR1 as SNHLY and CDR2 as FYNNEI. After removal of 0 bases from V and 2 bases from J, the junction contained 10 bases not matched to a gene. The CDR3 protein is CASSEALPGGSPYEQYF. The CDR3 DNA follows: TGTGCCAGCAGTGAAGCGCTTCCCGGCGGGAGTCCCTACGAGCAGTACTTC.

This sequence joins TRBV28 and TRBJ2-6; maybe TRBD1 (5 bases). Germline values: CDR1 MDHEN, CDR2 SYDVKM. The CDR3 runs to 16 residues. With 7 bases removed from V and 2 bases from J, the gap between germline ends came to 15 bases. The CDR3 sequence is CASTEGAETGANVLTF. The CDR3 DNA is TGTGCCAGCACCGAAGGGGCTGAAACTGGGGCCAACGTCCTGACTTTC.

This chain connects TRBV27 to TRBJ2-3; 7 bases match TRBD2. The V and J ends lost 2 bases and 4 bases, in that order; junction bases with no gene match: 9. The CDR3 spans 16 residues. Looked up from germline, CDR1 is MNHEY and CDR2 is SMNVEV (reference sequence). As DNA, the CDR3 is TGTGCCAGCAGTTTACGGCCCGGCGGGAGCCCAGATACGCAGTATTTT. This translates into CASSLRPGGSPDTQYF.

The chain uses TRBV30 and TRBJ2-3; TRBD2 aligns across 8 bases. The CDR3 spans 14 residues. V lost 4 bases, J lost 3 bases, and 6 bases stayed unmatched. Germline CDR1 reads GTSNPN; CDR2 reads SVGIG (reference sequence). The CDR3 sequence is CAWTATGGTDTQYF. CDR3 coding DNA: TGTGCCTGGACCGCGACGGGAGGGACAGATACGCAGTATTTT. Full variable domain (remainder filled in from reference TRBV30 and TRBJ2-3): SQTIHQWPATLVQPVGSPLSLECTVEGTSNPNLYWYRQAAGRGLQLLFYSVGIGQISSEVPQNLSASRPQDRQFILSSKKLLLSDSGFYLCAWTATGGTDTQYFGPGTRLTVL.